The text below deals with one TCR beta chain. These data are taken from a study of blood T cell repertoires in COVID-19. Background on the study: The United States, Italy and Spain were the sources of the acute and convalescent COVID-19 samples. Nucleic acid was either cDNA or gDNA, and it came from T cells, B-cell-depleted T cells, or PBMCs.

Study processing details: Cell counts per sample came from amplifying reference gene primers. The method was immunoSEQ multiplex PCR; TCRdb's version includes in-frame clones alone and lacks a portion of them. V and J calls and clone size follow that table, whereas D and trimming were derived from the DNA. In the table there are approximately 140,000 clones, almost 85% of which are singletons. There are 15 residues in the CDR3. V lost 8 bases and J lost 1; bases outside the gene matches: 6. Germline lookup yields CDR1 LNHDA and CDR2 SQIVND (reference sequence). The sample consisted of peripheral blood. J is TRBJ2-3 and V is TRBV19, with 10 bases fitting TRBD2. The source of this sequence is a man aged 55-75 years with acute or convalescent COVID-19. The CDR3 spells CASSLAGAGTDTQYF. In DNA, the CDR3 is TGTGCCAGTTCTCTAGCGGGAGCTGGCACAGATACGCAGTATTTT.